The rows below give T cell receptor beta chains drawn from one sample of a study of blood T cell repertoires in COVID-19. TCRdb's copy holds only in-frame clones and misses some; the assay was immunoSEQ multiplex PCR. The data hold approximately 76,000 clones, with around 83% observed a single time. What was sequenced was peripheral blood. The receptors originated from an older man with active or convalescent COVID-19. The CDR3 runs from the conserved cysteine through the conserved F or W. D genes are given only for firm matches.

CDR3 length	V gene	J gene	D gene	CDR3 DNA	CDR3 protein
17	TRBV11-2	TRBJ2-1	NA	TGTGCCAGCAGCCCCCCCGGCCAGGGGATTTTATACAATGAGCAGTTCTTC	CASSPPGQGILYNEQFF
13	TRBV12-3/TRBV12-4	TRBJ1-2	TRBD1	TGTGCCAGTGCGACAGGGGGCAAATATGGCTACACCTTC	CASATGGKYGYTF
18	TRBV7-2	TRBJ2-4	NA	TGTGCCAGCAGCTTAGTTCCCCGCTGGCGGATGGCCAAAAACATTCAGTACTTC	CASSLVPRWRMAKNIQYF
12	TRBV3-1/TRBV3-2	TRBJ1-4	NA	TGTGCCAGCAGCCCGGACATAGGAAAACTGTTTTTT	CASSPDIGKLFF
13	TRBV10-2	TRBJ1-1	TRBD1	TGCGCCAGCCGGGGACAGGGATACACTGAAGCTTTCTTT	CASRGQGYTEAFF
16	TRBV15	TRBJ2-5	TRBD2	TGTGCCACCAGCAGAACGGCTAGCGGGAGATGGGAGACCCAGTACTTC	CATSRTASGRWETQYF
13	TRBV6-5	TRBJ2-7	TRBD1	TGTGCCAGCACCCTGGCAGGGGGTGTCGAGCAGTACTTC	CASTLAGGVEQYF
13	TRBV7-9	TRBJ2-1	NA	TGTGCCAGCAGCTCCCCGGGGGGCTCTGAGCAGTTCTTC	CASSSPGGSEQFF
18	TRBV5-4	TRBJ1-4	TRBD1	TGTGCCAGCAGCCCAGGAGGGGACAGGGGGCTTGCTAATGAAAAACTGTTTTTT	CASSPGGDRGLANEKLFF
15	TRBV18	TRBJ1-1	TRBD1	TGTGCCAGCTCACTGGGGACAGTTCAGAACACTGAAGCTTTCTTT	CASSLGTVQNTEAFF
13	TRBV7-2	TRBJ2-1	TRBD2	TGTGCCAGCCTGAGGCGGGAGGACGATGAGCAGTTCTTC	CASLRREDDEQFF
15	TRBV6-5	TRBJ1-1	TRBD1	TGTGCCAGCAGGGGAGACAGGGGGCGCCTAGATGAAGCTTTCTTT	CASRGDRGRLDEAFF
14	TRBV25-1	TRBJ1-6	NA	TGTGCCAGCAGTGCCGGACAGTATAATTCACCCCTCCACTTT	CASSAGQYNSPLHF